These T cell receptor beta chains were read from a single sample in a study of blood T cells in healthy people across ages. TCRdb processed the 5' RACE reads anew with MiXCR; each CDR3 protein has one entry. The data show 780,000 or so distinct CDR3 sequences, roughly 50% seen once. Sequencing input: blood. The receptors stem from a man older than 75 in good health. CDR3s include the opening cysteine and the closing phenylalanine or tryptophan. The D gene is left open where the match is weak. Rows give clone size only sometimes, using once, few, many, or a class for an expanded clone.

D,V,J,size,CDR3,DNA
TRBD1,TRBV20-1,TRBJ1-1,.,CSPLARQGTGTEAFF,TGCAGCCCCCTAGCTCGACAGGGAACGGGGACTGAAGCTTTCTTT
.,TRBV9,TRBJ2-5,.,CASSVSTSGQETQYF,TGTGCCAGCAGCGTATCTACTAGTGGCCAAGAGACCCAGTACTTC
.,TRBV5-1,TRBJ2-1,few,CASSLVGAQYNEQFF,TGCGCCAGCAGCTTGGTGGGGGCCCAATACAATGAGCAGTTCTTC
TRBD2,TRBV5-1,TRBJ2-1,few,CASSGGLAGFDEQFF,TGCGCCAGCAGCGGAGGACTAGCGGGATTTGATGAGCAGTTCTTC
TRBD1,TRBV12-3/TRBV12-4,TRBJ2-3,few,CASRGQGIGTDTQYF,TGTGCCAGCAGGGGACAGGGCATCGGCACAGATACGCAGTATTTT
TRBD2,TRBV12-3/TRBV12-4,TRBJ2-1,.,CASRRYSGVKFF,TGTGCCAGCAGACGTTATAGCGGGGTTAAGTTCTTC
.,TRBV29-1,TRBJ2-5,.,CSVRQSAETQYF,TGCAGCGTAAGACAGTCCGCAGAGACCCAGTACTTC
TRBD2,TRBV5-1,TRBJ2-1,few,CASSLDLKWAGEANEQFF,TGCGCCAGCAGCTTGGACTTAAAGTGGGCGGGAGAAGCAAATGAGCAGTTCTTC
TRBD2,TRBV10-1,TRBJ2-2,.,CADLGRPAGKNTGELFF,TGCGCCGATCTCGGGAGGCCAGCGGGGAAGAACACCGGGGAGCTGTTTTTT
.,TRBV9,TRBJ2-1,few,CASSVDPGASFHEQFF,TGTGCCAGCAGCGTAGATCCGGGAGCATCCTTCCATGAGCAGTTCTTC
TRBD2,TRBV7-6,TRBJ2-3,few,CASSSTPSGHRYAYF,TGTGCCAGCAGCTCCACCCCTAGCGGCCACAGATACGCGTATTTT
.,TRBV4-1,TRBJ1-1,.,CASREPIGGMNTEAFF,TGCGCCAGCAGGGAGCCGATCGGGGGTATGAACACTGAAGCTTTCTTT
.,TRBV7-2,TRBJ1-1,.,CASRLTVPPEAFF,TGTGCCAGCCGTCTTACCGTTCCCCCTGAAGCTTTCTTT
TRBD1,TRBV27,TRBJ1-2,.,CASSLRDRGYGYTF,TGTGCCAGCAGTCTCCGGGACAGGGGGTATGGCTACACCTTC
.,TRBV5-4,TRBJ2-5,.,CASSLGGGSRETQYF,TGTGCCAGCAGCTTAGGGGGAGGGTCACGGGAGACCCAGTACTTC
.,TRBV29-1,TRBJ2-5,few,CSVERAETQYF,TGCAGCGTTGAACGGGCAGAGACCCAGTACTTC
.,TRBV5-1,TRBJ2-4,.,CASSSTRDGKNIQYF,TGCGCCAGCAGCTCAACAAGGGACGGTAAAAACATTCAGTACTTC
.,TRBV5-1,TRBJ2-7,few,CASSRGRTGPSEQYF,TGCGCCAGCAGCAGGGGTCGAACAGGTCCTTCCGAGCAGTACTTC
TRBD2,TRBV5-1,TRBJ2-1,few,CASSFVAGGLQYEQFF,TGCGCCAGCAGCTTCGTAGCGGGAGGACTACAATATGAGCAGTTCTTC
.,TRBV5-1,TRBJ2-1,.,CASTHWGGATYNEQFF,TGCGCCAGCACCCACTGGGGGGGGGCCACCTACAATGAGCAGTTCTTC
TRBD2,TRBV5-4,TRBJ2-3,.,CASSLDGTSGTVDTQYF,TGTGCCAGCAGCTTGGACGGGACTAGCGGGACTGTAGATACGCAGTATTTT
.,TRBV20-1,TRBJ2-6,.,CSARDFTGSGANVLTF,TGCAGTGCTAGAGATTTTACCGGCTCTGGGGCCAACGTCCTGACTTTC
TRBD2,TRBV27,TRBJ2-5,.,CASSLTGTSKTQYF,TGTGCCAGCAGTTTAACCGGGACTAGTAAGACCCAGTACTTC
.,TRBV5-5,TRBJ1-2,once,CASSTTGSSYGYTF,TGTGCCAGCAGCACGACAGGTAGCAGCTATGGCTACACCTTC
.,TRBV20-1,TRBJ2-7,.,CSALSGFGGPSYEQYF,TGCAGTGCCCTTAGTGGCTTCGGGGGTCCCTCCTACGAGCAGTACTTC
TRBD2,TRBV3-1,TRBJ2-1,.,CASSQEGGSSYNEQFF,TGTGCCAGCAGCCAAGAGGGGGGGAGCTCCTACAATGAGCAGTTCTTC
.,TRBV21-1,TRBJ2-7,few,CASSKARRGSYEQYF,TGTGCCAGCAGCAAGGCCAGGCGCGGCTCCTACGAGCAGTACTTC
.,TRBV5-1,TRBJ2-7,few,CASSSDRSSSYEQYF,TGCGCCAGCAGCTCTGACAGGTCGAGCTCCTACGAGCAGTACTTC
TRBD2,TRBV29-1,TRBJ2-1,few,CSVRAGGSSYNEQFF,TGCAGCGTCAGGGCGGGAGGTAGCTCCTACAATGAGCAGTTCTTC
.,TRBV12-3/TRBV12-4,TRBJ1-6,few,CASSPNAGGANSPLHF,TGTGCCAGCAGTCCAAACGCGGGGGGGGCGAATTCACCCCTCCACTTT
.,TRBV4-1,TRBJ1-5,.,CASSQSPQSNSNQPQHF,TGCGCCAGCAGCCAATCACCACAGAGTAATAGCAATCAGCCCCAGCATTTT